This T cell receptor beta chain appears in the sequencing data of a study of T cell repertoires in cytomegalovirus infection. Study observations and caveats: Summed frequency of shared TCR beta families picked out CMV carriers who also had the relevant HLA.

There are many counts of this clonotype. Its antigen is not known. TCRdb reprocessed the reads via MiXCR and lists one record per CDR3 protein. Among roughly 150,000 distinct CDR3 sequences listed, around a quarter were seen once. Trimming pared 2 bases from V and 5 bases from J, leaving 9 bases between. CDR1 and CDR2 from the germline V gene are SGHTA and FQGNSA. The CDR3 spans 14 residues. Sequenced sample: PBMCs. The clonotype was recovered from a human donor in good health (CMV status not recorded). Some clones in this sample may be carry-over from other donors' samples. This chain uses TRBV7-2 with TRBJ1-4; D may be TRBD1 (5 bases). The CDR3 region is CASSLLGGNEKLFF. The DNA of the CDR3 is TGTGCCAGCAGCTTATTGGGGGGAAATGAAAAACTGTTTTTT.